One sample yielded the 24 T cell receptor beta chains listed below, sequenced in a study of patients and donors after allogeneic stem cell transplantation. TCRdb re-derived calls from the RT-PCR reads in MiXCR, one entry per CDR3 protein. The sample holds hundreds of thousands of distinct CDR3 sequences, 16% seen once. The sample taken for sequencing was blood, either unsorted or a sorted T cell fraction (not recorded which). The receptors originated from a human donor who was either an allogeneic HSCT recipient or a stem cell or donor lymphocyte infusion donor (not recorded which). It is not recorded whose cells these are; they may come from a transplant donor.

The V gene is TRBV10-3, the J gene TRBJ2-3; 8 positions match TRBD1. The CDR3 has 13 residues. Looked up from germline, CDR1 is ENHRY and CDR2 is SYGVKD. Unmatched junction bases numbered 3, after V lost 8 bases and J lost 2 bases. The CDR3, as DNA: TGTGCCATCGGGGACAGGCCCACAGATACGCAGTATTTT. This gives the protein CAIGDRPTDTQYF.

The genes are TRBV5-4 and TRBJ2-5, with TRBD2 matching over 7 bases. This CDR3 contains 14 residues. CDR1 is SGHNT, CDR2 YYREEE, per germline (reference sequence). The trim removed 3 bases at V and 2 bases at J, leaving 4 bases unmatched. The CDR3 coding sequence is TGTGCCAGCAGCTGGGGACTACCTCAAGAGACCCAGTACTTC. This sequence encodes CASSWGLPQETQYF.

V gene TRBV3-1 combines with J gene TRBJ2-7, with 8 positions matching TRBD2. The CDR3 length is 16 residues. V shed 5 bases, J shed 1 base, and the junction held 10 bases outside the gene matches. Germline CDR1 is LGHDT and CDR2 is YNNKEL (reference sequence). CDR3 amino acids: CASSVRTGGGSYEQYF. DNA for the CDR3: TGTGCCAGCAGCGTACGGACCGGGGGGGGATCCTACGAGCAGTACTTC.

This chain joins TRBV9 and TRBJ2-2; 8 bases fit TRBD2. Germline-derived CDR1 and CDR2 are SGDLS and YYNGEE. Trimming removed 0 bases from V and 1 base from J; junction bases left unmatched: 5. There are 17 residues in the CDR3. This chain's CDR3 is CASSVVRGVVNTGELFF. The CDR3 nucleotides read TGTGCCAGCAGCGTAGTGCGGGGGGTCGTGAACACCGGGGAGCTGTTTTTT.

The V gene is TRBV12-3 or TRBV12-4, the J gene TRBJ1-1; D ambiguous. Deletions cut 3 bases from V and 1 base from J, with 12 bases between. The CDR3 sequence is 15 residues long. CDR3 amino acids: CASSFFYGTNTEAFF. The DNA of the CDR3 is TGTGCCAGCAGTTTTTTCTATGGAACGAACACTGAAGCTTTCTTT.

In this sample, this clonotype turned up a few times. The genes are TRBV6-5 and TRBJ2-2; 7 positions agree with TRBD2. The V and J ends lost 4 bases and 9 bases, in that order; junction bases with no gene match: 11. The V gene's germline CDR1 is MNHEY and CDR2 SVGAGI. This CDR3 is 15 amino acids long. CDR3 coding DNA: TGTGCCAGCAGTTCACAGCGGGGTACTGTTAGGGAGCTGTTTTTT. It codes for CASSSQRGTVRELFF.

The chain joins TRBV29-1 to TRBJ1-1; maybe TRBD1 (5 bases). Germline loops: CDR1 SQVTM, CDR2 ANQGSEA. The CDR3 contains 12 residues. V lost 7 bases to trimming and J lost 4 bases, with 13 bases between them. The CDR3 region has the DNA TGCAGCGCTATAACAGGCGGCACTGAAGCTTTCTTT. It yields the protein CSAITGGTEAFF.

V gene TRBV5-6 combines with J gene TRBJ1-3, with D possibly TRBD1 on 6 matching bases. The CDR3 totals 16 residues. The germline gives CDR1 SGHDT, CDR2 YYEEEE. V was shortened by 0 bases and J by 0 bases, with 10 bases between the two germline ends. The CDR3 nucleotides are TGTGCCAGCAGCTTGGTCGGCAGGGGCTCTGGAAACACCATATATTTT. It is translated as CASSLVGRGSGNTIYF.

The rearrangement joins TRBV29-1 to TRBJ2-7; D is ambiguous. The CDR3 loop spans 12 amino acids. Trimming removed 1 base at V and 3 bases at J, with 7 bases between. The V gene's germline CDR1 is SQVTM and CDR2 ANQGSEA. CDR3 bases: TGCAGCGTTGAAGGCAGTCACTACGAGCAGTACTTC. Translating gives CSVEGSHYEQYF.

This clonotype was observed a handful of times. The chain couples TRBV3-1 to TRBJ1-4, with D uncertain. V lost 2 bases and J 13 bases, leaving 17 bases between the germline ends. This CDR3 comprises 14 residues. Germline loops: CDR1 LGHDT, CDR2 YNNKEL (reference sequence). In DNA form, the CDR3 reads TGTGCCAGCAGCCAACTCCCGAGGCGTAAGCGACTGTTTTTT. The encoded protein is CASSQLPRRKRLFF.

This clonotype was picked up a small number of times. The rearrangement joins TRBV5-1 to TRBJ2-1, with TRBD2 matching over 11 bases. The CDR3 length is 18 residues. Trimming removed 1 base from V and 5 bases from J; junction bases left unmatched: 11. Germline V gives CDR1 SGHRS, CDR2 YFSETQ. CDR3 sequence reads: CASSLLLAGAYPHNEQFF. The CDR3 nucleotides are TGCGCCAGCAGCTTGTTACTAGCGGGAGCGTACCCCCACAATGAGCAGTTCTTC.

This clonotype was recorded many times. The chain couples TRBV4-1 to TRBJ1-5; D call uncertain. CDR1 is MGHRA, CDR2 YSYEKL, per germline. V was clipped by 1 base and J by 7 bases, with 11 bases between them. This CDR3 spans 14 amino acids. CDR3 region: CASSQVPVGQPQHF. The CDR3 nucleotides read TGCGCCAGCAGCCAAGTACCGGTAGGCCAGCCCCAGCATTTT.

This chain links TRBV20-1 with TRBJ2-1; perhaps TRBD2 as D (5 bases). V was trimmed by 0 bases and J by 0 bases, leaving 12 bases between them. This CDR3 contains 16 residues. In germline, CDR1 is DFQATT, CDR2 SNEGSKA (reference sequence). The CDR3 coding sequence is TGCAGTGCTAGAGATCTAGCTTCGAGCTCCTACAATGAGCAGTTCTTC. It yields the protein CSARDLASSSYNEQFF.

This chain links TRBV4-2 with TRBJ1-2, with a possible D match to TRBD1 (5 bases). There are 14 residues in the CDR3. The germline CDR1 and CDR2 sequences are LGHNA and YNFKEQ. V lost 5 bases to trimming and J lost 4 bases, with 14 bases between them. The CDR3 sequence: CASSEGTGLYGYTF. The CDR3 bases are TGTGCCAGCAGCGAAGGGACGGGCCTCTATGGCTACACCTTC.

The J gene is TRBJ2-1, the V gene TRBV4-3; TRBD2 agrees at 15 bases. J lost 9 bases, V lost 4 bases, and 10 bases had no gene match. Germline V gives CDR1 LGHNA, CDR2 YSLEER. The CDR3 loop spans 17 amino acids. In DNA, the CDR3 is TGCGCCAGCAGCCCCCACCCCCGGACTAGCGGGGGGGGTGAGCAGTTCTTC. Protein sequence: CASSPHPRTSGGGEQFF.

The chain recombines TRBV6-1 with TRBJ2-7; D gene unclear. The CDR3 contains 11 residues. V lost 1 base to trimming and J lost 7 bases, with 5 bases between them. Germline V gives CDR1 MNHNS, CDR2 SASEGT. The CDR3 nucleotides are TGTGCCAGCAGTGAAGGAGGTGAGCAGTACTTC. Amino acid sequence: CASSEGGEQYF.

The count of this clonotype is one. The chain is built from TRBV18 and TRBJ2-3; either TRBD1 or TRBD2 may fit D (5 bases each). Germline CDR1 KGHSH, CDR2 LQKENI. This CDR3 has 13 residues. The V gene lost 5 bases and the J gene lost 10 bases, with 16 bases spanning the gap. The CDR3 protein is CASSGDLPGPQYF. The CDR3 bases are TGTGCCAGCTCAGGGGACCTCCCCGGGCCGCAGTATTTT.

The sample holds many counts of this clonotype. The chain carries TRBV10-3 and TRBJ2-7, with TRBD1 matching over 9 bases. The CDR3 is 14 amino acids. The germline V gene has CDR1 ENHRY and CDR2 SYGVKD. The V gene end was trimmed by 5 bases and the J gene end by 7 bases; junction bases not matched to a gene: 9. The CDR3 protein is CAISPTGGVGEQYF. The CDR3 nucleotides read TGTGCCATCAGTCCGACAGGGGGAGTGGGAGAGCAGTACTTC.

This clonotype turned up a few times. The J gene is TRBJ1-1, the V gene TRBV5-1; D gene ambiguous. The germline V and J ends were trimmed by 3 bases and 2 bases, with 14 bases remaining between them. This CDR3 is built from 15 residues. From germline, CDR1 is SGHRS and CDR2 YFSETQ. The CDR3 DNA is TGCGCCAGCAGCTGGTGGACGGCCACTAACACTGAAGCTTTCTTT. Translating gives CASSWWTATNTEAFF.

About this clonotype itself: A junction boundary mismatches the germline segment, possibly from a read error. The J gene is TRBJ2-1, the V gene TRBV12-3 or TRBV12-4; 11 bases match TRBD1. CDR3 size: 14 residues. CDR3 DNA sequence: TGTGCCAGCAGCCGGGGGACAGGGGGACTAGTTCGGCATTTC. Its protein product is CASSRGTGGLVRHF.

The rearrangement uses TRBV3-1 and TRBJ2-3, with D unclear. Trimming took off 1 base at V and 11 bases at J, with 22 bases between the two ends. CDR3 length: 16 residues. The germline V gene encodes CDR1 LGHDT and CDR2 YNNKEL (reference sequence). Written as DNA, the CDR3 is TGTGCCAGCAGCCAAGTTTTGGCAGATCCGGTTCGTAGGCAGTATTTT. Amino acids: CASSQVLADPVRRQYF.

The rearrangement uses TRBV5-1 and TRBJ2-7; D is uncertain. The V gene lost 6 bases and the J gene lost 7 bases, with 11 bases spanning the gap. Per the germline V gene, CDR1 is SGHRS and CDR2 is YFSETQ. The length of the CDR3 is 11 residues. CDR3 loop: CASTMEGEQYF. The CDR3, as DNA: TGCGCCAGCACGATGGAAGGAGAGCAGTACTTC.

Only a few counts were recorded for this clonotype. This chain uses TRBV24-1 with TRBJ2-5; weak D call: TRBD2 (6 bases). V dropped 2 bases and J dropped 2 bases, with 14 bases sitting between them. Germline V gives CDR1 KGHDR, CDR2 SFDVKD. The CDR3 totals 16 residues. CDR3 protein: CATSDSPPGLQETQYF. DNA for the CDR3: TGTGCCACCAGTGATTCTCCGCCGGGACTGCAAGAGACCCAGTACTTC.

The rearrangement links TRBV7-6 to TRBJ1-1; D perhaps matches TRBD1 (6 bases). Germline assignment: CDR1 SGHVS and CDR2 FNYEAQ. The CDR3 is 14 residues long. V gave up 5 bases and J gave up 6 bases, with 16 bases separating them. The CDR3 region has the DNA TGTGCCAGCAGCCGTTGTAGGGGGTGCTCTGAAGCTTTCTTT. Its protein is CASSRCRGCSEAFF. The variable domain in full, with the rest retrieved from reference TRBV7-6 and TRBJ1-1, is GAGVSQSPRYKVTKRGQDVALRCDPISGHVSLYWYRQALGQGPEFLTYFNYEAQQDKSGLPNDRFSAERPEGSISTLTIQRTEQRDSAMYRCASSRCRGCSEAFFGQGTRLTVV.